The source of this TCR beta chain is a study of persistence of HIV-infected CD4 T cells. Comments on this clone: Its antigen is undetermined.

This CDR3 region has 15 residues. Looked up from germline, CDR1 is SGDLS and CDR2 is YYNGEE. Trimming stripped 0 bases from V and 5 bases from J, with 14 bases between. The libraries were made with immunoSEQ version 4 in survey mode. Sequenced by immunoSEQ multiplex PCR; TCRdb stores in-frame clones only, minus some. The sample records about 39,000 clones, more than 75% being singletons. Study-level points and caveats: Antigen-responding cells were enriched for degenerate expanded CDR3beta sequences.

Overlapping HIV-1 Gag 15-mer peptides at approximately 0.96 ug per peptide per mL were used. CD40L-negative CD69-negative CD45RO-high memory CD4+ T cells were sorted as populations depleted of antigen-responding cells. Donors were HIV-1-infected adults who began suppressive ART during chronic infection. The receptor comes from an adult with HIV. The donor label of this sample is uncertain. The source was cultured CD4+ T cells from PBMCs, collected from a patient who received antiretroviral therapy. This chain links TRBV9 with TRBJ1-2; D may be TRBD1 (5 bases). For the CDR3, the DNA is TGTGCCAGCAGCGTAGGTGGCCTCGGGGGGTATGGCTACACCTTC. Its protein is CASSVGGLGGYGYTF.